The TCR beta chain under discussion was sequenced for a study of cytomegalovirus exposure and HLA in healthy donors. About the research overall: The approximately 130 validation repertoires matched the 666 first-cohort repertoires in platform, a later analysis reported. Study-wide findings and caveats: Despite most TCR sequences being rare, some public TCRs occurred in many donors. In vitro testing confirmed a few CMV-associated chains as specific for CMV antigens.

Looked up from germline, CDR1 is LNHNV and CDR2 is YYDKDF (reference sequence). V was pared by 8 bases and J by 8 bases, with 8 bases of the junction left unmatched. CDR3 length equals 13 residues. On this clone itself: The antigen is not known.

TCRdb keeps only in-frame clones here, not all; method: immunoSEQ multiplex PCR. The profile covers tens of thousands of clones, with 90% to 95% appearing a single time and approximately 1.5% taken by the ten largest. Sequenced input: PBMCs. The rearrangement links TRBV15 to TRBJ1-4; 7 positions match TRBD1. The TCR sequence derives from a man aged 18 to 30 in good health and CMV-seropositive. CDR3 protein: CATQGGQKEKLFF. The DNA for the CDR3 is TGTGCCACCCAGGGGGGACAGAAGGAAAAACTGTTTTTT.